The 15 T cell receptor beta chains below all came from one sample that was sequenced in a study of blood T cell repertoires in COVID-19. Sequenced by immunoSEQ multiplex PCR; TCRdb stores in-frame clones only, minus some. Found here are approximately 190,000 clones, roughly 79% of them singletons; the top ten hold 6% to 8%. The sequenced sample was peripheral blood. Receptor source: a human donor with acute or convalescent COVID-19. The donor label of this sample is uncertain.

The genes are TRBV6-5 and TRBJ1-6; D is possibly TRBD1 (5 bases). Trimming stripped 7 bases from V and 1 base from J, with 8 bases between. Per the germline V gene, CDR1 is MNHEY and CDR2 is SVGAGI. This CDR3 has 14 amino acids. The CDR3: CASTQGSYNSPLHF. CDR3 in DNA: TGTGCCAGCACTCAGGGTTCCTATAATTCACCCCTCCACTTT.

DNA of the CDR3: TGTGCCAGCAGTTTAAGGTCCGGGTATAGCAATCAGCCCCAGCATTTT. Translation: CASSLRSGYSNQPQHF. The gene calls are TRBV27 and TRBJ1-5; D unresolved. Per the germline V gene, CDR1 is MNHEY and CDR2 is SMNVEV (reference sequence). V lost 2 bases and J lost 0, with 11 bases in between. The CDR3 totals 16 residues.

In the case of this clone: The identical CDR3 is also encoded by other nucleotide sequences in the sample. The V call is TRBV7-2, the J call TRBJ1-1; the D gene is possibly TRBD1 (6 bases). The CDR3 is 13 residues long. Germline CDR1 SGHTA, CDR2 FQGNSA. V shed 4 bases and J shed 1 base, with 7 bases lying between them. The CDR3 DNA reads TGTGCCAGCAGCTCGGGACAGAACACTGAAGCTTTCTTT. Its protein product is CASSSGQNTEAFF.

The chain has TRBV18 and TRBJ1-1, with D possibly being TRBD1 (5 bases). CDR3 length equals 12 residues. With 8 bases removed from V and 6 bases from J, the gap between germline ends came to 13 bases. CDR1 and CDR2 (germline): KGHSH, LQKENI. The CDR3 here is CASHGGFSEAFF. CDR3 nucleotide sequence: TGTGCCAGCCACGGGGGATTCTCTGAAGCTTTCTTT.

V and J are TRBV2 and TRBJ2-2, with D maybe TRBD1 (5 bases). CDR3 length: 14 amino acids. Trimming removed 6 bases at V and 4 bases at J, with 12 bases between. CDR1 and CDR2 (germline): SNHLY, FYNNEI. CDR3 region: CASSPGRVTGELFF. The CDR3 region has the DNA TGTGCCAGCAGCCCCGGCAGGGTCACCGGGGAGCTGTTTTTT.

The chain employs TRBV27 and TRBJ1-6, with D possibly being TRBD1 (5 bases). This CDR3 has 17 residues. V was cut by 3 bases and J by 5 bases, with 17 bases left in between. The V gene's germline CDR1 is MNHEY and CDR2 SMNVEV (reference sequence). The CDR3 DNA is TGTGCCAGCAGTTTTATAAGGGGAGGGGCCGATAATTCACCCCTCCACTTT. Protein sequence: CASSFIRGGADNSPLHF.

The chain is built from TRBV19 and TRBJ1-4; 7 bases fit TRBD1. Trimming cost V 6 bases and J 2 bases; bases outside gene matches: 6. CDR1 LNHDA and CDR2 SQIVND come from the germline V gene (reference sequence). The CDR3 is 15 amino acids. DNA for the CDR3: TGTGCCAGTAGGACTACAGGGGTGACTAATGAAAAACTGTTTTTT. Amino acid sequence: CASRTTGVTNEKLFF. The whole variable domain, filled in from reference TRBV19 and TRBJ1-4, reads DGGITQSPKYLFRKEGQNVTLSCEQNLNHDAMYWYRQDPGQGLRLIYYSQIVNDFQKGDIAEGYSVSREKKESFPLTVTSAQKNPTAFYLCASRTTGVTNEKLFFGSGTQLSVL.

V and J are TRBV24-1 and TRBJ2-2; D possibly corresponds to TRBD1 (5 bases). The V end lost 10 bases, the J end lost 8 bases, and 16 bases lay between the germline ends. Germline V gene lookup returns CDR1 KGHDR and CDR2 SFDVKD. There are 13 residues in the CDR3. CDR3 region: CATAGQQRGELFF. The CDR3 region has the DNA TGTGCCACGGCAGGGCAACAAAGGGGGGAGCTGTTTTTT.

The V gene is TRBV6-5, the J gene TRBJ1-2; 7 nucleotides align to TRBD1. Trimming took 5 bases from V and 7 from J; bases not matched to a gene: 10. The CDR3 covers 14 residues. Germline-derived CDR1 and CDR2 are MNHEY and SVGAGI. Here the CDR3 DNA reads TGTGCCAGCAGTCCAGACAGGGCCCTTGCTGGCTACACCTTC. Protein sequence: CASSPDRALAGYTF.

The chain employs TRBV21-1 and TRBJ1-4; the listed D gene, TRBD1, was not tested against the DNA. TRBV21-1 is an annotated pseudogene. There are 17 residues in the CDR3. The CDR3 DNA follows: TGTGCCGCACTAAGACAGGGCCTAAACCTCGCGGGTGAAAAACTGTTTTTT. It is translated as CAALRQGLNLAGEKLFF.

CDR3 in amino acids: CASSPQGPTNYGYTF. CDR3 coding DNA: TGTGCCAGCAGCCCACAGGGGCCGACGAACTATGGCTACACCTTC. The rearrangement uses TRBV7-2 and TRBJ1-2; 7 bases are shared with TRBD1. The germline CDR1 and CDR2 sequences are SGHTA and FQGNSA. V was clipped by 5 bases and J by 2 bases; unmatched bases: 8. The CDR3 spans 15 residues.

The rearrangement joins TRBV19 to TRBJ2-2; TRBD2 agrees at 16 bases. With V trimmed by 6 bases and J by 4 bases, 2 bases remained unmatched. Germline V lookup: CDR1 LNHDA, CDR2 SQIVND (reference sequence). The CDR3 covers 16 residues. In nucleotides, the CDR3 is TGTGCCAGTAGGGGACTAGCGGGAGGGGGCACCGGGGAGCTGTTTTTT. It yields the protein CASRGLAGGGTGELFF.

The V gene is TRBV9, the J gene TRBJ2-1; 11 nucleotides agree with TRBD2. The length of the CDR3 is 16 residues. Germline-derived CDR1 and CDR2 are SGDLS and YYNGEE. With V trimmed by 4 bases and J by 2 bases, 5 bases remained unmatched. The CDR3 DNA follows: TGTGCCAGCAGCTCATTAGCGGGAGGGCCCTACAATGAGCAGTTCTTC. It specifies CASSSLAGGPYNEQFF.

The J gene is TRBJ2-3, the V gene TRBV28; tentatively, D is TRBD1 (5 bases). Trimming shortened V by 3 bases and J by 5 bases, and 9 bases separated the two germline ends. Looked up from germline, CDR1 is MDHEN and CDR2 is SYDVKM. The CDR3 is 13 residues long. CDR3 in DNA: TGTGCCAGCAGTTTCAGGGTTCAAGATACGCAGTATTTT. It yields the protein CASSFRVQDTQYF.

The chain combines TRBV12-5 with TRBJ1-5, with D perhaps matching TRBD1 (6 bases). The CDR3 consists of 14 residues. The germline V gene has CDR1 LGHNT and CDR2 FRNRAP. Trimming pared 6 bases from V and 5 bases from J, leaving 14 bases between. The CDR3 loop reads CASGPQGPDQPQHF. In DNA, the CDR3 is TGTGCTAGTGGACCCCAGGGGCCGGATCAGCCCCAGCATTTT. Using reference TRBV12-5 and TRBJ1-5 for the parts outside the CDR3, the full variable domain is DARVTQTPRHKVTEMGQEVTMRCQPILGHNTVFWYRQTMMQGLELLAYFRNRAPLDDSGMPKDRFSAEMPDATLATLKIQPSEPRDSAVYFCASGPQGPDQPQHFGDGTRLSIL.